This T cell receptor beta chain was identified during a study of shared clonotypes between healthy human individuals. The CDR3 length is 15 residues. J lost 5 bases, V lost 3 bases, and 9 bases had no gene match. CDR1 WSHSY and CDR2 SAAADI come from the germline V gene. Tens of thousands of T cell genomes, or 200 ng DNA, went into the sorted-subset replicate PCRs. Clones were read by immunoSEQ multiplex PCR, and TCRdb kept only the in-frame ones, dropping some. The data contain 85,000 to 100,000 clones, 60% to 70% of them seen just once; the ten biggest clones take up approximately 55%. The sequencing input was memory CD8+ T cells sorted from blood. Noted subset: CD45RO+ cells pooled with CCR7-negative TemRA cells. The sequence came from a man aged 25 to 45 in good health. This chain links TRBV10-2 with TRBJ2-5; 7 bases map to TRBD2. In DNA, the CDR3 is TGCGCCAGCAGTGACCCGGGACTATTTTCGGAGACCCAGTACTTC. This translates into CASSDPGLFSETQYF.